Shown below are 23 T cell receptor beta chains from a single sample sequenced in a study of blood T cells in healthy people across ages. It was with a sample-barcoded 5' primer and a J-beta primer mix that a second PCR of roughly 7 to 12 cycles was run. Via MiXCR, TCRdb re-called the 5' RACE reads, giving one row per CDR3 protein. The table includes about 510,000 distinct CDR3 sequences, 27% detected once. These same data were also listed under a study on T cells of mothers and their children.

Material for sequencing was blood. The receptors come from a boy between 2 and 10 years old in good health.

In its sample, this clonotype was seen once. Germline and junction disagree at one end, which may indicate a read error. The V gene is TRBV11-2, the J gene TRBJ2-5; weak D call: TRBD2 (6 bases). The CDR3 contains 11 residues. Germline CDR1 and CDR2: SGHAT and FQNNGV. CDR3 in amino acids: CASSSGGTQCF. In nucleotides, the CDR3 is TGTGCCAGCAGCTCCGGAGGGACCCAGTGCTTC.

CDR3 sequence reads: CASTQTSGFEETQYF. The CDR3 DNA follows: TGCGCCAGCACCCAGACTAGCGGGTTCGAAGAGACCCAGTACTTC. The chain has TRBV5-1 and TRBJ2-5; 10 bases match TRBD2. V lost 6 bases and J lost 3; bases outside the gene matches: 8. This CDR3 spans 15 amino acids. Looked up from germline, CDR1 is SGHRS and CDR2 is YFSETQ. Full variable domain (rest looked up from reference TRBV5-1 and TRBJ2-5): KAGVTQTPRYLIKTRGQQVTLSCSPISGHRSVSWYQQTPGQGLQFLFEYFSETQRNKGNFPGRFSGRQFSNSRSEMNVSTLELGDSALYLCASTQTSGFEETQYFGPGTRLLVL.

This sequence joins TRBV6-2 or TRBV6-3 and TRBJ2-7; 13 bases map to TRBD2. V trimming: 6 bases; J trimming: 5 bases; junction bases outside the gene matches: 13. CDR1 is MNHEY and CDR2 is SVGEGT in the germline V gene. The CDR3 length is 17 residues. This chain's CDR3 is CASRWGGPGTSGDEQYF. As DNA, the CDR3 is TGTGCCAGCAGGTGGGGCGGACCCGGGACTAGCGGGGACGAGCAGTACTTC.

This chain links TRBV3-1 with TRBJ2-4; maybe TRBD2 (6 bases). CDR3 length equals 14 residues. In germline, CDR1 is LGHDT, CDR2 YNNKEL (reference sequence). With 0 bases removed from V and 7 bases from J, the gap between germline ends came to 10 bases. The CDR3 here is CASSQEASVNIQYF. In DNA, the CDR3 is TGTGCCAGCAGCCAAGAGGCTAGCGTTAACATTCAGTACTTC. The entire variable domain, with the rest obtained from reference TRBV3-1 and TRBJ2-4, is as follows: DTAVSQTPKYLVTQMGNDKSIKCEQNLGHDTMYWYKQDSKKFLKIMFSYNNKELIINETVPNRFSPKSPDKAHLNLHINSLELGDSAVYFCASSQEASVNIQYFGAGTRLSVL.

The J gene is TRBJ2-6, the V gene TRBV4-3, with TRBD1 identical over 7 bases. This CDR3 is 18 amino acids long. V trimming: 1 base; J trimming: 6 bases; junction bases outside the gene matches: 12. Germline CDR1 is LGHNA and CDR2 is YSLEER. CDR3 residues: CASSQVWTGSPLANVLTF. Here the CDR3 DNA reads TGCGCCAGCAGCCAAGTATGGACAGGCTCCCCCTTGGCCAACGTCCTGACTTTC.

The DNA for the CDR3 is TGTGCCAGCAGCCACGAGATGTATGGGACAACTAATGAAAAACTGTTTTTT. Translated: CASSHEMYGTTNEKLFF. The V gene is TRBV7-9, the J gene TRBJ1-4; D unclear. V gave up 5 bases and J gave up 0 bases, with 16 bases separating them. The germline V gene has CDR1 SEHNR and CDR2 FQNEAQ (reference sequence). The CDR3 loop spans 17 amino acids.

This clonotype was seen just once. The chain has TRBV7-2 and TRBJ1-2; D is undetermined. Trimming took off 4 bases at V and 6 bases at J, with 15 bases between the two ends. The CDR3 has 14 amino acids. Looked up from germline, CDR1 is SGHTA and CDR2 is FQGNSA. The CDR3 spells CASSSTPPPDGYTF. The CDR3 DNA sequence: TGTGCCAGCAGCTCAACCCCTCCTCCGGATGGCTACACCTTC.

The J gene is TRBJ1-2, the V gene TRBV4-3; no clear D. CDR1 and CDR2 (germline): LGHNA, YSLEER. The CDR3 contains 16 residues. V lost 3 bases, J lost 6 bases, and 20 bases lay in between. CDR3 nucleotides: TGCGCCAGCAGCCAGGGTACCACCAGGATATCGGATGGCTACACCTTC. Its protein product is CASSQGTTRISDGYTF.

This clonotype was counted at least ten times. V gene TRBV20-1 combines with J gene TRBJ1-4; D is possibly TRBD1 (6 bases). CDR1 is DFQATT, CDR2 SNEGSKA, per germline (reference sequence). With 6 bases removed from V and 0 bases from J, the gap between germline ends came to 11 bases. This CDR3 is 14 amino acids long. CDR3 sequence: CSARQDPTNEKLFF. The CDR3 DNA reads TGCAGTGCACGACAGGATCCAACTAATGAAAAACTGTTTTTT.

The rearrangement links TRBV12-3 or TRBV12-4 to TRBJ2-1, with TRBD1 identical over 12 bases. The CDR3 sequence is 15 residues long. V gave up 5 bases and J gave up 9 bases; unmatched junction bases: 8. The CDR3 coding sequence is TGTGCCAGCAGTCCCGGGACAGGGGGCTTTAGTGAGCAGTTCTTC. Translating it yields CASSPGTGGFSEQFF.

The CDR3 DNA reads TGTGCCAGCAGCCACCGAAAGACAGGGGGCTACACCTTC. Protein product: CASSHRKTGGYTF. V gene TRBV3-1 combines with J gene TRBJ1-2; 7 positions match TRBD1. The CDR3 length is 13 residues. Germline loops: CDR1 LGHDT, CDR2 YNNKEL (reference sequence). V lost 3 bases to trimming and J lost 8 bases; unmatched junction nucleotides: 6.

Many counts were recorded for this clonotype. The chain is built from TRBV19 and TRBJ2-1, with a weak D call TRBD1 (6 bases). Between the trimmed V and J ends, which lost 5 bases and 4 bases, there was a span of 18 bases. The CDR3 has 16 residues. CDR1 and CDR2 from the germline V gene are LNHDA and SQIVND (reference sequence). CDR3 region: CASSPQGSPLYNEQFF. The CDR3 DNA reads TGTGCCAGTAGTCCTCAGGGGTCCCCCCTTTACAATGAGCAGTTCTTC.

This sequence joins TRBV2 and TRBJ2-7, with no clear D. CDR3 length: 17 residues. V lost 3 bases and J lost 0, with 18 bases in between. Germline V gene data show CDR1 as SNHLY and CDR2 as FYNNEI. CDR3 amino acids: CASSDPVAAGYSYEQYF. The CDR3 DNA follows: TGTGCCAGCAGTGACCCAGTGGCCGCAGGATACTCCTACGAGCAGTACTTC.

The J gene is TRBJ2-2, the V gene TRBV7-9, with TRBD1 matching over 10 bases. Germline V gene lookup returns CDR1 SEHNR and CDR2 FQNEAQ (reference sequence). V lost 5 bases to trimming and J lost 5 bases; unmatched junction nucleotides: 11. The CDR3 has 17 amino acids. CDR3 sequence: CASSTGTGDPRTGELFF. Written as DNA, the CDR3 is TGTGCCAGCAGCACCGGGACAGGGGACCCGAGGACCGGGGAGCTGTTTTTT.

The chain couples TRBV6-1 to TRBJ1-1; TRBD1 matches at 9 bases. J lost 10 bases, V lost 4 bases, and 4 bases had no gene match. Germline CDR1 MNHNS, CDR2 SASEGT. The CDR3 is 12 amino acids. The CDR3 DNA is TGTGCCAGCAGTGTACAGGGGGCACTAGCTTTCTTT. This translates into CASSVQGALAFF.

This chain links TRBV29-1 with TRBJ2-7; 7 bases map to TRBD1. Germline V gives CDR1 SQVTM, CDR2 ANQGSEA. Unmatched junction bases numbered 15, after V lost 7 bases and J lost 9 bases. CDR3 length: 13 amino acids. The CDR3 loop reads CSATHRGMDAQYF. The DNA for the CDR3 is TGCAGCGCTACGCACAGGGGAATGGATGCGCAGTACTTC.

This clonotype was counted between two and nine times. This rearrangement joins TRBV20-1 to TRBJ2-2; D could derive from TRBD1 or TRBD2 (5 bases each). Germline V CDR1 and CDR2: DFQATT, SNEGSKA (reference sequence). Deletions cut 4 bases from V and 5 bases from J, with 14 bases between. The CDR3 runs 14 residues. CDR3 sequence reads: CSAMGDPSTGELFF. In DNA form, the CDR3 reads TGCAGTGCTATGGGGGATCCCTCTACCGGGGAGCTGTTTTTT.

The chain joins TRBV20-1 to TRBJ2-5; perhaps TRBD1 as D (6 bases). The CDR3 loop spans 15 amino acids. Per the germline V gene, CDR1 is DFQATT and CDR2 is SNEGSKA (reference sequence). Trimming removed 5 bases from V and 3 bases from J, with 19 bases in between. The CDR3 nucleotides read TGCAGTGCTCCCCCGGACACAGGGATTGAAGAGACCCAGTACTTC. It is translated as CSAPPDTGIEETQYF.

This clonotype was recorded a few times. This chain joins TRBV29-1 and TRBJ2-7, with no clear D. The end of the DNA is better explained by TRBJ2-1, so the J call may be wrong. This CDR3 has 14 amino acids. Germline V lookup: CDR1 SQVTM, CDR2 ANQGSEA. Here the CDR3 reads CSALDTLIGNEQFF. In nucleotides, the CDR3 is TGCAGCGCCCTCGACACATTAATAGGTAATGAGCAGTTCTTC.

This chain connects TRBV12-3 or TRBV12-4 to TRBJ2-3, with D maybe TRBD2 (7 bases). V lost 6 bases and J lost 2, with 15 bases in between. The CDR3 runs 15 residues. Written as DNA, the CDR3 is TGTGCCAGCAGATCAACGGGGGGCTACACAGATACGCAGTATTTT. Protein: CASRSTGGYTDTQYF.

This clonotype was detected ten times or more. The chain carries TRBV5-1 and TRBJ1-5, with 9 bases matching TRBD1. The CDR3 is 15 amino acids. Trimming took 2 bases from V and 7 from J; bases not matched to a gene: 7. Looked up from germline, CDR1 is SGHRS and CDR2 is YFSETQ. The CDR3 DNA is TGCGCCAGCAGCTTTACGACAGGGGGGGAACAGCCCCAGCATTTT. It codes for CASSFTTGGEQPQHF.

The gene calls are TRBV2 and TRBJ1-1; D is unclear. The CDR3 sequence is 11 residues long. Germline CDR1 SNHLY, CDR2 FYNNEI. Trimming took 10 bases from V and 0 from J, leaving 6 bases between them. The CDR3 spells CATNLNTEAFF. The CDR3 nucleotides are TGTGCCACGAATTTGAACACTGAAGCTTTCTTT.

The CDR3 protein is CASSYPDPWETQYF. The CDR3 DNA sequence: TGTGCCAGCAGTTACCCGGACCCGTGGGAGACCCAGTACTTC. The chain links TRBV6-6 to TRBJ2-5; D call uncertain. This CDR3 spans 14 amino acids. CDR1 and CDR2 (germline): MNHNY, SVGAGI (reference sequence). Trimming shortened V by 2 bases and J by 5 bases, and 12 bases separated the two germline ends.